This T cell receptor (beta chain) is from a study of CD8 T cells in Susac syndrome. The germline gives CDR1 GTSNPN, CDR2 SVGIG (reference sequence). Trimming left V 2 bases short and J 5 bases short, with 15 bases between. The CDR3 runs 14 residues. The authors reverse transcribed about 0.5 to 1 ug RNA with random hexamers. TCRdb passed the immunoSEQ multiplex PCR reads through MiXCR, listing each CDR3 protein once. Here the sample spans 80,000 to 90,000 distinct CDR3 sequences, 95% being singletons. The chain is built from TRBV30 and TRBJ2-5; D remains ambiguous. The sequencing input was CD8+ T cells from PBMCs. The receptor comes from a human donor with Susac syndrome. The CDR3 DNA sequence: TGTGCCTGGAGTTTAGTTAGGGAAATCGAGACCCAGTACTTC. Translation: CAWSLVREIETQYF.